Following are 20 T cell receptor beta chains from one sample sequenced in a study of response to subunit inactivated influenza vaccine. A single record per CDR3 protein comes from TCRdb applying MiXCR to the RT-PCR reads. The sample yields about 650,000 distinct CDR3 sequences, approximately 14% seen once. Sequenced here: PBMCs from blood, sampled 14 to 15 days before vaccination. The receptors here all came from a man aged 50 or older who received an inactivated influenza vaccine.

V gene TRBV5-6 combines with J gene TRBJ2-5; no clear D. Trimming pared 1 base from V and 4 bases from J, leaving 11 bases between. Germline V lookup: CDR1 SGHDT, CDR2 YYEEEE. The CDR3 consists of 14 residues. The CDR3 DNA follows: TGTGCCAGCAGCTTGATGCTAGGCCCAGAGACCCAGTACTTC. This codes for CASSLMLGPETQYF.

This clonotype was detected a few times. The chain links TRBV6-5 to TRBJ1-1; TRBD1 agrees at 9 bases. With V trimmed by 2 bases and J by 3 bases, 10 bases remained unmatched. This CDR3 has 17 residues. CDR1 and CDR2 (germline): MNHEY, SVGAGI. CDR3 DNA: TGTGCCAGCAGTTACCCAAAATACGACAGGGGGTACACTGAAGCTTTCTTT. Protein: CASSYPKYDRGYTEAFF.

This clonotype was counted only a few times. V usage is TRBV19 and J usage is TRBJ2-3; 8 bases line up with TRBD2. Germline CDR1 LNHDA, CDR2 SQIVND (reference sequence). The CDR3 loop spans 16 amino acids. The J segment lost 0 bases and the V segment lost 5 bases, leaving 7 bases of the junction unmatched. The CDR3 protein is CASSQTSGTSTDTQYF. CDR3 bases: TGTGCCAGTAGTCAAACTAGCGGTACTAGCACAGATACGCAGTATTTT.

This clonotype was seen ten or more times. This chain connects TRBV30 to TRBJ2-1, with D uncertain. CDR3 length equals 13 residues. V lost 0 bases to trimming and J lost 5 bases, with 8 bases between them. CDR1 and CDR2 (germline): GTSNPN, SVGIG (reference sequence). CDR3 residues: CAWSVSLNNEQFF. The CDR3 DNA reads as TGTGCCTGGAGTGTAAGCTTAAACAATGAGCAGTTCTTC.

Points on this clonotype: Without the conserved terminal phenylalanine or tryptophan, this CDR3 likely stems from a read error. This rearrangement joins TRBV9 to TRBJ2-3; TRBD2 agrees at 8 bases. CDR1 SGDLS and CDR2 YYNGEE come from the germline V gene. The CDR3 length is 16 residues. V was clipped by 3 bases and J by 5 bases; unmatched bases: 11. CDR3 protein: CASSDPVAGHGDTQYL. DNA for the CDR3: TGTGCCAGCAGCGACCCAGTAGCGGGGCACGGAGATACGCAGTATCTT.

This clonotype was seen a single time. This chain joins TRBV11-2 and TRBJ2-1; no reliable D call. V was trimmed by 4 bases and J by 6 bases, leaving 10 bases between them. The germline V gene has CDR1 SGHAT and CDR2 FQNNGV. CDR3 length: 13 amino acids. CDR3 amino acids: CASSSNRRNEQFF. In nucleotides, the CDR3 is TGTGCCAGCAGCTCCAACCGCCGCAATGAGCAGTTCTTC.

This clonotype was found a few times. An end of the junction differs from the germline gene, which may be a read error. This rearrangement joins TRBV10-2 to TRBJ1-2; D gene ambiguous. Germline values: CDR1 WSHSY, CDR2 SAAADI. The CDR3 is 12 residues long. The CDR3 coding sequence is TGCGCCAGCAGTCATCCGAGGAGGGCGCCTAGTTTC. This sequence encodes CASSHPRRAPSF.

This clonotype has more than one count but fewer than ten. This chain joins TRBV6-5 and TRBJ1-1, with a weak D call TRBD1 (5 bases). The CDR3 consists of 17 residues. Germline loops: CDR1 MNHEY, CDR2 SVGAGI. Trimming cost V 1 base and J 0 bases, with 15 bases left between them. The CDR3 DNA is TGTGCCAGCAGTTACTTGGTAAACAGGCCGATGAACACTGAAGCTTTCTTT. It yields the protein CASSYLVNRPMNTEAFF.

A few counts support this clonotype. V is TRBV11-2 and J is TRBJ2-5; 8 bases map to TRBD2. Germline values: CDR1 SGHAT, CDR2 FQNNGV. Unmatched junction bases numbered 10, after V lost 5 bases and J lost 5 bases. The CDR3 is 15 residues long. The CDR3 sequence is CASSRGGPFLETQYF. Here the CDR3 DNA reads TGTGCCAGCAGCCGGGGGGGGCCATTCTTGGAGACCCAGTACTTC.

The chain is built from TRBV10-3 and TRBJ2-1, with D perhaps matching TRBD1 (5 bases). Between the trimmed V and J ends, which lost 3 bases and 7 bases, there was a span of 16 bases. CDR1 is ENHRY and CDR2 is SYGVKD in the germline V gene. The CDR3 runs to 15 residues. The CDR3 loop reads CAISDLSQGENEQFF. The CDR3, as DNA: TGTGCCATCAGTGACCTGAGCCAGGGCGAGAATGAGCAGTTCTTC.

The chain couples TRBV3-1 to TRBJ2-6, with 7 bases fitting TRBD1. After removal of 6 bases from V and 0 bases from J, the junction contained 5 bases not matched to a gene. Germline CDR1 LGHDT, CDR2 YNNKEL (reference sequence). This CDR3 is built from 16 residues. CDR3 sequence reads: CASRRTGSSGANVLTF. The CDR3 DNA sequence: TGTGCCAGCAGACGGACAGGTAGCTCTGGGGCCAACGTCCTGACTTTC.

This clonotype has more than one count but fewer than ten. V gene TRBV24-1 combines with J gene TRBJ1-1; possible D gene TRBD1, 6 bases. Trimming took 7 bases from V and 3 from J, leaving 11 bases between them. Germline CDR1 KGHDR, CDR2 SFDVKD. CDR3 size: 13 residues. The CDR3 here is CATRRQVDTEAFF. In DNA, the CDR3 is TGTGCCACCAGGAGACAGGTGGACACTGAAGCTTTCTTT.

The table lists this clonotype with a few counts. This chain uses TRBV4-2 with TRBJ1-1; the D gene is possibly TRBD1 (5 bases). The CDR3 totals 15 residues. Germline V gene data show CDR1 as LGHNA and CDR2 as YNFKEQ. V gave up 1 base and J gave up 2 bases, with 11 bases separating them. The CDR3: CASSQAKGINTEAFF. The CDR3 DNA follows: TGTGCCAGCAGCCAAGCGAAGGGGATAAACACTGAAGCTTTCTTT.

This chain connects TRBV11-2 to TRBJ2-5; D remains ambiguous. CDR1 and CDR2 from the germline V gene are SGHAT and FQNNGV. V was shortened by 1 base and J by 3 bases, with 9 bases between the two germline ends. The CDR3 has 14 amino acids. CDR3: CASSLVGKEETQYF. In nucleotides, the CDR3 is TGTGCCAGCAGCTTAGTAGGCAAAGAAGAGACCCAGTACTTC.

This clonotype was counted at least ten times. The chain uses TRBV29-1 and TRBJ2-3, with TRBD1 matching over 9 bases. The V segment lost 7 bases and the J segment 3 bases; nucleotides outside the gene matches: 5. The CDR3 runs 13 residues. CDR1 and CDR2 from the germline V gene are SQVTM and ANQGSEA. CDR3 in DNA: TGCAGCGGTATTGGACAGGGGACAGATACGCAGTATTTT. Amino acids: CSGIGQGTDTQYF.

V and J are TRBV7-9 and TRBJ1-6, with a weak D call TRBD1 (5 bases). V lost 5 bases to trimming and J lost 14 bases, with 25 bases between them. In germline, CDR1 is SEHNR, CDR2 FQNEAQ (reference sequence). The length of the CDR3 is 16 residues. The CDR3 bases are TGTGCCAGCAGCAAGTCCGGGGACGAAACCGCGGGGACCCTCCACTTT. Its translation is CASSKSGDETAGTLHF.

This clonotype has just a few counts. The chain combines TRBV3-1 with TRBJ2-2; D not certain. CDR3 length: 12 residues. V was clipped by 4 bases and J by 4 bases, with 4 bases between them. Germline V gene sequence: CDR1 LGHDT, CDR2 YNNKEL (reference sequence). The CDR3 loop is CASSRLTGELFF. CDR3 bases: TGTGCCAGCAGCCGGCTCACCGGGGAGCTGTTTTTT.

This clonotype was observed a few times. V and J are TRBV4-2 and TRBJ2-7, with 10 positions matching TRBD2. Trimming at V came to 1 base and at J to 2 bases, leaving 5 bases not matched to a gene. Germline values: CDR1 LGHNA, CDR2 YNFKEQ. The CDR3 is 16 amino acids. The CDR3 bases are TGTGCCAGCAGCCAAGCTAGCGGGGGAGCCGCCTACGAGCAGTACTTC. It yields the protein CASSQASGGAAYEQYF.

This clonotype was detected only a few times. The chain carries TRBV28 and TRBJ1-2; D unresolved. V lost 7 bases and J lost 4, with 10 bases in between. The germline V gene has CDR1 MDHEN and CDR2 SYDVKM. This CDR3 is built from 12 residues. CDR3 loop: CASTPRFYGYTF. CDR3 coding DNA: TGTGCCAGCACACCGAGGTTCTATGGCTACACCTTC.

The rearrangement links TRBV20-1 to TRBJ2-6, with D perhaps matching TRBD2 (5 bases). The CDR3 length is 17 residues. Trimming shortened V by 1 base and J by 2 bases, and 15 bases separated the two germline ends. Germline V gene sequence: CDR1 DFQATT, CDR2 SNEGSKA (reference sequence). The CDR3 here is CSARAEGAGAGANVLTF. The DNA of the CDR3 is TGCAGTGCTAGAGCTGAGGGCGCAGGAGCTGGGGCCAACGTCCTGACTTTC.